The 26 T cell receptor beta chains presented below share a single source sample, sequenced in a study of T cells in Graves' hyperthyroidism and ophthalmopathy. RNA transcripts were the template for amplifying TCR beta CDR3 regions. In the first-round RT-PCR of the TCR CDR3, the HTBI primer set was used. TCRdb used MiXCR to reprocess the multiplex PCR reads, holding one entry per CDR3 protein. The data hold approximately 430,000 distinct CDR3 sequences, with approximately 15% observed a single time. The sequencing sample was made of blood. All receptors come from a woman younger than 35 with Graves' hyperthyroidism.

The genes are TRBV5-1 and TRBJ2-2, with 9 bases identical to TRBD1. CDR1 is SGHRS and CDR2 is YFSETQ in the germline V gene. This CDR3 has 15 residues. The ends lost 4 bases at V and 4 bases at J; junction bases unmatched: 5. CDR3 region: CASSVGQGGTGELFF. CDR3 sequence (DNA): TGCGCCAGCAGCGTGGGACAGGGCGGCACCGGGGAGCTGTTTTTT.

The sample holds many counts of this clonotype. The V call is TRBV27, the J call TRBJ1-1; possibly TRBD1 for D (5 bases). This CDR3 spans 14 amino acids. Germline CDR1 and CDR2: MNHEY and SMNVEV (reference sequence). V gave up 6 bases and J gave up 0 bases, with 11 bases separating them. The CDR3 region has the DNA TGTGCCAGCAGCCAATCGGGGGTGAACACTGAAGCTTTCTTT. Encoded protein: CASSQSGVNTEAFF.

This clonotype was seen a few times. Here the CDR3 reads CASSSVGTVQSSGANVLTF. CDR3 DNA sequence: TGTGCCAGCAGCTCTGTCGGGACTGTTCAAAGCTCTGGGGCCAACGTCCTGACTTTC. The genes are TRBV27 and TRBJ2-6, with D possibly being TRBD2 (6 bases). The germline V gene encodes CDR1 MNHEY and CDR2 SMNVEV (reference sequence). V was shortened by 6 bases and J by 0 bases, with 21 bases between the two germline ends. This CDR3 contains 19 residues.

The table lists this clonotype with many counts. This CDR3 reads CSAYSSTGSSYNEQFF. CDR3 coding DNA: TGCAGTGCTTATTCATCGACAGGGAGCTCCTACAATGAGCAGTTCTTC. The rearrangement joins TRBV20-1 to TRBJ2-1; 7 nucleotides agree with TRBD1. Germline values: CDR1 DFQATT, CDR2 SNEGSKA (reference sequence). Trimming took 5 bases from V and 0 from J; bases not matched to a gene: 10. The CDR3 extends over 16 amino acids.

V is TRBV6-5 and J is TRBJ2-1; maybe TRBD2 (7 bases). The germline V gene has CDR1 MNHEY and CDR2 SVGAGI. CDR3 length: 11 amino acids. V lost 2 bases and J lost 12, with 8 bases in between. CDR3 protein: CASSYRGGQFF. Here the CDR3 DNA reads TGTGCCAGCAGTTACAGGGGGGGGCAGTTCTTC.

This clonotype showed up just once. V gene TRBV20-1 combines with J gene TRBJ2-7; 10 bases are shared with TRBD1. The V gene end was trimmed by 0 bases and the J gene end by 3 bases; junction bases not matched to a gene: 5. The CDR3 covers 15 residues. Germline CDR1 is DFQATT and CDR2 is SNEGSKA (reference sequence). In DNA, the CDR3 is TGCAGTGCTAGAGAAGTGACAGGGGGCCTCTACGAGCAGTACTTC. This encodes CSAREVTGGLYEQYF.

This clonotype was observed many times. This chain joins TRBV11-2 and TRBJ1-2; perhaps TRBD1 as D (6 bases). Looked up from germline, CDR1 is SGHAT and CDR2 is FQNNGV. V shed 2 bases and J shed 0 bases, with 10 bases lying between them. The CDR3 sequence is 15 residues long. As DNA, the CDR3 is TGTGCCAGCAGCTTAAAGACAGGAACTAACTATGGCTACACCTTC. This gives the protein CASSLKTGTNYGYTF.

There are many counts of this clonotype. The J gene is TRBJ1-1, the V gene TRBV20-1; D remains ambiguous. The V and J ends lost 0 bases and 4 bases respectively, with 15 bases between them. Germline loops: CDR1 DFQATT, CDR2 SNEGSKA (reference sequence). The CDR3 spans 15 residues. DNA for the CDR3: TGCAGTGCTAGAGAGGGCCGGACGTGGGGCACTGAAGCTTTCTTT. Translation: CSAREGRTWGTEAFF.

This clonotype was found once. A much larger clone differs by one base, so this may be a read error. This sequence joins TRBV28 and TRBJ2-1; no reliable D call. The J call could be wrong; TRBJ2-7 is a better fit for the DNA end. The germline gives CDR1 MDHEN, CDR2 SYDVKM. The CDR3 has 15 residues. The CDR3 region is CASSFWADRYNEQYF. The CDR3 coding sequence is TGTGCCAGCAGTTTCTGGGCAGATCGATACAATGAGCAGTACTTC.

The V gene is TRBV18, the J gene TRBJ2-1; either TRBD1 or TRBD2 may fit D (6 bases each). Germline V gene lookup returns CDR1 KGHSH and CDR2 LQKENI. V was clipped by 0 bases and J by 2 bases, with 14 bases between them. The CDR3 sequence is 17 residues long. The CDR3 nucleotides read TGTGCCAGCTCACCACCGAGGAGGGGACAAGCCTACAATGAGCAGTTCTTC. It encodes CASSPPRRGQAYNEQFF.

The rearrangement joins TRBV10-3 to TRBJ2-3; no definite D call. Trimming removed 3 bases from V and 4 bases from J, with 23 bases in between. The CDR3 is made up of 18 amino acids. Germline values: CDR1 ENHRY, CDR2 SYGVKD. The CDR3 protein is CAISESPRSPGRADTQYF. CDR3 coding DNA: TGTGCCATCAGTGAATCCCCTCGTAGTCCTGGAAGAGCAGATACGCAGTATTTT.

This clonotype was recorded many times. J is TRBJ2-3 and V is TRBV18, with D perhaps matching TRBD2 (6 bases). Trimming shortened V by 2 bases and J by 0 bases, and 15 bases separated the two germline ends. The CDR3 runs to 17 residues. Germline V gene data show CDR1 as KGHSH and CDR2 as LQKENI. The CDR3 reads CASSPGKAGTSTDTQYF. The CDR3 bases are TGTGCCAGCTCACCAGGAAAAGCGGGCACTAGCACAGATACGCAGTATTTT.

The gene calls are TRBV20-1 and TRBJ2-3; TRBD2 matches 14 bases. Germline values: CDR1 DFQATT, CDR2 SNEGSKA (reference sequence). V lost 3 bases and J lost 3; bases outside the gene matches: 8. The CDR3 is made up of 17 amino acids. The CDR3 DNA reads TGCAGTGCTAGCTTCGGACTAGCGGGGGGTACGACAGATACGCAGTATTTT. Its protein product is CSASFGLAGGTTDTQYF.

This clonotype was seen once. CDR3 loop: CASRHGGAGHSGANVLTF. The CDR3 DNA reads TGTGCCAGCAGGCACGGGGGCGCCGGTCACTCTGGGGCCAACGTCCTGACTTTC. The rearrangement uses TRBV7-2 and TRBJ2-6; possibly TRBD1 or TRBD2 for D (6 bases each). Germline V gives CDR1 SGHTA, CDR2 FQGNSA. The V end lost 6 bases, the J end lost 0 bases, and 18 bases lay between the germline ends. The CDR3 extends over 18 amino acids. Variable domain in full (rest from reference TRBV7-2 and TRBJ2-6): GAGVSQSPSNKVTEKGKDVELRCDPISGHTALYWYRQSLGQGLEFLIYFQGNSAPDKSGLPSDRFSAERTGGSVSTLTIQRTQQEDSAVYLCASRHGGAGHSGANVLTFGAGSRLTVL.

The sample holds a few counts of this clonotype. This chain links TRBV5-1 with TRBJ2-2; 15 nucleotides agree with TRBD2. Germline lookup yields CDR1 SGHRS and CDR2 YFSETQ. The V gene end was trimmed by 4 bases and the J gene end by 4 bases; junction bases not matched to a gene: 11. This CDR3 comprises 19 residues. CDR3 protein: CASSPLGLAGGRGTGELFF. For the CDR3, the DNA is TGCGCCAGCAGCCCGCTGGGACTAGCGGGGGGCCGGGGCACCGGGGAGCTGTTTTTT.

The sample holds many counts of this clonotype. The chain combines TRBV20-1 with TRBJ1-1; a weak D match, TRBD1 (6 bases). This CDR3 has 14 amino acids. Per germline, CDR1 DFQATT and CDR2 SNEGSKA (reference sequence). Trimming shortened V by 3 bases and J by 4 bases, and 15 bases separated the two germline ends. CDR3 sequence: CSASHGQTSTEAFF. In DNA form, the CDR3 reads TGCAGTGCTAGTCACGGACAGACCTCCACTGAAGCTTTCTTT.

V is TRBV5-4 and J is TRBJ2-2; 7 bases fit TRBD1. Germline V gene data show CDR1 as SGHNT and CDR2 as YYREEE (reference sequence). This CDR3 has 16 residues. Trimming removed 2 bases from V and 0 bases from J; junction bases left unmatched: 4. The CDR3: CASSLGTAANTGELFF. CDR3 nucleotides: TGTGCCAGCAGCTTAGGGACAGCTGCGAACACCGGGGAGCTGTTTTTT.

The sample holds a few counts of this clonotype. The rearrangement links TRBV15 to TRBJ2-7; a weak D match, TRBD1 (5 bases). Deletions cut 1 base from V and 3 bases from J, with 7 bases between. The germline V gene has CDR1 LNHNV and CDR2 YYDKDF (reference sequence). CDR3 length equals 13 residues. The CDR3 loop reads CATSRAQGYEQYF. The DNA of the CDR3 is TGTGCCACCAGCAGAGCCCAGGGCTACGAGCAGTACTTC.

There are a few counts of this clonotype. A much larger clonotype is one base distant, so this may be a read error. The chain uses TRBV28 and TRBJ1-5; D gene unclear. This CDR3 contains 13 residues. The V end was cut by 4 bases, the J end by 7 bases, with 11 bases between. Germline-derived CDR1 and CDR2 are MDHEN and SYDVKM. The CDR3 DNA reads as TGTGCCAGCAGTTACGGGGAAGGCCAGCCCCAGCATTTT. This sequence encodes CASSYGEGQPQHF.

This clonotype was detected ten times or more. CDR3 sequence reads: CASSSTADQPQHF. In DNA form, the CDR3 reads TGTGCCAGCAGTTCTACGGCTGATCAGCCCCAGCATTTT. V and J are TRBV28 and TRBJ1-5; D remains unclear. V was trimmed by 4 bases and J by 5 bases, leaving 9 bases between them. Germline CDR1 and CDR2: MDHEN and SYDVKM. The CDR3 is made up of 13 amino acids.

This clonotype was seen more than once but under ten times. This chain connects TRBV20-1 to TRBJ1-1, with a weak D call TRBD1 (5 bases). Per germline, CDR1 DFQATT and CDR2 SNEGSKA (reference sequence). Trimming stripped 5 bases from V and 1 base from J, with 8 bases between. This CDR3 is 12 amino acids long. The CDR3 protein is CSASDRNTEAFF. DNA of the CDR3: TGCAGTGCTTCCGACAGGAACACTGAAGCTTTCTTT.

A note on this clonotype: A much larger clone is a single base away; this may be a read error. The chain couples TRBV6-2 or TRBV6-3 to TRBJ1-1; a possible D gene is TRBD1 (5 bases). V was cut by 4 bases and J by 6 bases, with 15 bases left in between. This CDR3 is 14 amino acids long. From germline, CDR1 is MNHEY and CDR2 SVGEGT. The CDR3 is CASSCIARGAEAFF. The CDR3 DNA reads TGTGCCAGCAGTTGCATAGCTCGGGGCGCTGAAGCTTTCTTT.

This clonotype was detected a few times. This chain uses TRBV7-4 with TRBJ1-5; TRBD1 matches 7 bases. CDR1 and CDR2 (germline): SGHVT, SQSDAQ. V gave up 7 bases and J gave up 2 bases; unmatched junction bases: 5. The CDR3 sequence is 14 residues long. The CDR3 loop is CASNDREGNQPQHF. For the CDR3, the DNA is TGTGCCAGCAACGACAGGGAAGGCAATCAGCCCCAGCATTTT.

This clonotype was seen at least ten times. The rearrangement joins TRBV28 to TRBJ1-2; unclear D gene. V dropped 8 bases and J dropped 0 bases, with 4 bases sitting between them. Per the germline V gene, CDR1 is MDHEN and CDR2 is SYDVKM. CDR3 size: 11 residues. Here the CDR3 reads CASGPNYGYTF. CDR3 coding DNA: TGTGCCAGCGGACCTAACTATGGCTACACCTTC.

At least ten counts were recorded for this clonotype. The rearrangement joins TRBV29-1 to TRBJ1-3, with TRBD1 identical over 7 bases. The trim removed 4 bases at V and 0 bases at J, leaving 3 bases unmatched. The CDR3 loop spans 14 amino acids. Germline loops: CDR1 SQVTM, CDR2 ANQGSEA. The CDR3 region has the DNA TGCAGCGTTGGACAGGGAGACTCTGGAAACACCATATATTTT. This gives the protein CSVGQGDSGNTIYF.

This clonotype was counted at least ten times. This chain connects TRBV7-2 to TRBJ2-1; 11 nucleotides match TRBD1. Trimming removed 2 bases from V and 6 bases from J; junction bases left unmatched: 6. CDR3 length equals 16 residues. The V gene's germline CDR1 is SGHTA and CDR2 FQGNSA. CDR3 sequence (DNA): TGTGCCAGCAGCTTAACCCGGGACAGGGGGTCCAATGAGCAGTTCTTC. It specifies CASSLTRDRGSNEQFF.